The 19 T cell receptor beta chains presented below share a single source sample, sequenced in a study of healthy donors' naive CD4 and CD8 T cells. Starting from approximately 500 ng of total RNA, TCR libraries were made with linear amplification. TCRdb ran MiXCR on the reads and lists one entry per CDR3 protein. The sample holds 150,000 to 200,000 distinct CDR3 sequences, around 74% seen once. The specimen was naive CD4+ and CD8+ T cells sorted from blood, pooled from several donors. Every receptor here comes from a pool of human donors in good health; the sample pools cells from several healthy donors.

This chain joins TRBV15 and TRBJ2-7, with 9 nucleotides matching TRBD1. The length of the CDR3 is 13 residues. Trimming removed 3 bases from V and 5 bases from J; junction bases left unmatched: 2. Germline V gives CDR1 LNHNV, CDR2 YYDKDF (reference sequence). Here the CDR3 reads CATSRDRGHEQYF. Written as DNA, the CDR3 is TGTGCCACCAGCAGGGACAGGGGCCACGAGCAGTACTTC.

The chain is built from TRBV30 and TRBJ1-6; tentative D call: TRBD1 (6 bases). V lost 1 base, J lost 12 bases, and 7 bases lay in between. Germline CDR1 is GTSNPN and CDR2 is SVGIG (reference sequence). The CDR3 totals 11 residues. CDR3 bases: TGTGCCTGGAGTGAAGGGGGACCCCTCCACTTT. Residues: CAWSEGGPLHF. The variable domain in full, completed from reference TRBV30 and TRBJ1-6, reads SQTIHQWPATLVQPVGSPLSLECTVEGTSNPNLYWYRQAAGRGLQLLFYSVGIGQISSEVPQNLSASRPQDRQFILSSKKLLLSDSGFYLCAWSEGGPLHFGNGTRLTVT.

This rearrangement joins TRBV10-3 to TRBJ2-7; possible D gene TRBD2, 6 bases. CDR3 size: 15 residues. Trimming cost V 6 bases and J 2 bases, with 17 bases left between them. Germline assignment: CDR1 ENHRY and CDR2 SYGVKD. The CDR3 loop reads CAISEPGLKTYEQYF. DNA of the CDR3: TGTGCCATCAGCGAACCGGGACTCAAAACCTACGAGCAGTACTTC.

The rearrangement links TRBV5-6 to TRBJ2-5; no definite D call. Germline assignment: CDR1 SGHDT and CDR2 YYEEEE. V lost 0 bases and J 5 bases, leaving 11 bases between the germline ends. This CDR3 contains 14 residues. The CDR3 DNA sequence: TGTGCCAGCAGCTTGGAGGTAGCAGAGGAGACCCAGTACTTC. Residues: CASSLEVAEETQYF. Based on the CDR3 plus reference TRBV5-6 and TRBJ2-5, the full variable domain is DAGVTQSPTHLIKTRGQQVTLRCSPKSGHDTVSWYQQALGQGPQFIFQYYEEEERQRGNFPDRFSGHQFPNYSSELNVNALLLGDSALYLCASSLEVAEETQYFGPGTRLLVL.

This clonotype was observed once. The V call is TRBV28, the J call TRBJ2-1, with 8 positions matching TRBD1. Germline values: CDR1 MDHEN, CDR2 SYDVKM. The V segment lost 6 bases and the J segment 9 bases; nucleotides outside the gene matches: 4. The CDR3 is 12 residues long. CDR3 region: CASSQTGVEQFF. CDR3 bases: TGTGCCAGCAGCCAGACAGGGGTTGAGCAGTTCTTC.

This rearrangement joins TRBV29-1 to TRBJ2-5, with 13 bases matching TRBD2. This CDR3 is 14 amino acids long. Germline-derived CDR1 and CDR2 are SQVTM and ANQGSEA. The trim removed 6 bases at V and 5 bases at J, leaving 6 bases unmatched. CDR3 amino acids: CSVGLAGVGETQYF. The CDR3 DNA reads TGCAGCGTAGGACTAGCGGGAGTGGGTGAGACCCAGTACTTC.

The CDR3 DNA is TGTGCCTGGAGCGAGGGACAGGGAGTTTACGAGCAGTACTTC. This sequence encodes CAWSEGQGVYEQYF. The chain links TRBV30 to TRBJ2-7, with 9 bases identical to TRBD1. V lost 3 bases to trimming and J lost 4 bases; unmatched junction nucleotides: 7. Germline V gene lookup returns CDR1 GTSNPN and CDR2 SVGIG (reference sequence). CDR3 length: 14 amino acids.

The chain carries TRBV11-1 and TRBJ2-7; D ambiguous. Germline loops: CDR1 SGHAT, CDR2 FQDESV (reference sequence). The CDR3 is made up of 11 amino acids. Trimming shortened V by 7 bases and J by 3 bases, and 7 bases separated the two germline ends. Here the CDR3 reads CASTNDYEQYF. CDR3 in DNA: TGTGCCAGCACCAACGACTACGAGCAGTACTTC.

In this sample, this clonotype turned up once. CDR3 region: CSVVGQYRTEAFF. CDR3 bases: TGCAGCGTTGTCGGTCAGTATCGGACTGAAGCTTTCTTT. The rearrangement joins TRBV29-1 to TRBJ1-1; D is unclear. Trimming removed 4 bases from V and 5 bases from J, with 14 bases in between. This CDR3 is built from 13 residues. The germline CDR1 and CDR2 sequences are SQVTM and ANQGSEA.

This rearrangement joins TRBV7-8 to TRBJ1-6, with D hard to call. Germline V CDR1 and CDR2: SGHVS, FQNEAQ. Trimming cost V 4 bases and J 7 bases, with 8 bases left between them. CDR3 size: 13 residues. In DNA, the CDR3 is TGTGCCAGCAGCTATGAAAGAAATTCACCCCTCCACTTT. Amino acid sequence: CASSYERNSPLHF.

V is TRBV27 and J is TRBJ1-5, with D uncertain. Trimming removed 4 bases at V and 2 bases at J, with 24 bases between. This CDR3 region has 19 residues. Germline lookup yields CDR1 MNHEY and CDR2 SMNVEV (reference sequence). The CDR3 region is CASSSVAMLQAGGNQPQHF. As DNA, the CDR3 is TGTGCCAGCAGTTCCGTCGCCATGTTGCAGGCGGGTGGCAATCAGCCCCAGCATTTT.

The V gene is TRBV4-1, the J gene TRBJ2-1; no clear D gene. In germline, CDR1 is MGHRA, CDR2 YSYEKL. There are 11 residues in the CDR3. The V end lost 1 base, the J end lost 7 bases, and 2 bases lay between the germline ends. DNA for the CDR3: TGCGCCAGCAGCCAAGTTAATGAGCAGTTCTTC. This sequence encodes CASSQVNEQFF.

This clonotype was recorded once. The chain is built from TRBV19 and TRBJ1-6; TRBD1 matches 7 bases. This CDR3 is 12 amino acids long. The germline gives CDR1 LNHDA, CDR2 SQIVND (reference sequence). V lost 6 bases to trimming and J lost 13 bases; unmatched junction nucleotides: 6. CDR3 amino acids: CASSPTGIPLHF. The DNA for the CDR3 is TGTGCCAGTAGCCCGACAGGGATCCCCCTCCACTTT.

The CDR3 nucleotides read TGTGCCATCAGTGAGTCACCCGGCACCGGGGAGCTGTTTTTT. Protein sequence: CAISESPGTGELFF. This sequence joins TRBV10-3 and TRBJ2-2, with D unresolved. Trimming stripped 0 bases from V and 4 bases from J, with 6 bases between. CDR3 length: 14 residues. Germline V CDR1 and CDR2: ENHRY, SYGVKD.

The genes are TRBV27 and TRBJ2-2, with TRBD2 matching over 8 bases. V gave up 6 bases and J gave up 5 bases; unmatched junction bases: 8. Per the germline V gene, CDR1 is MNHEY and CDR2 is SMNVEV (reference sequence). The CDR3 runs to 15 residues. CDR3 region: CASSPLADGTGELFF. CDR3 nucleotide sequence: TGTGCCAGCAGCCCACTAGCGGATGGGACCGGGGAGCTGTTTTTT.

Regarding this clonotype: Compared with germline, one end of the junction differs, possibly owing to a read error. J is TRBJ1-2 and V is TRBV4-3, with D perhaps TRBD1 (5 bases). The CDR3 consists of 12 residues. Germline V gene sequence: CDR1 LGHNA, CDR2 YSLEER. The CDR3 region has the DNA TGTGCCAGCAGCTCCCGACAGCCTGGCTACACCTTC. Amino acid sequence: CASSSRQPGYTF.

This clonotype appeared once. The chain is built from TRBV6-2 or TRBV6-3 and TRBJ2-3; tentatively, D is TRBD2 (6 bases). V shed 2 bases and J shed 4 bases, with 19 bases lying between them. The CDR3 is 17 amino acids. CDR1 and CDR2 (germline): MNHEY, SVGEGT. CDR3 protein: CASSYEWGRPFADTQYF. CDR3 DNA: TGTGCCAGCAGTTACGAATGGGGGAGGCCCTTCGCAGATACGCAGTATTTT.

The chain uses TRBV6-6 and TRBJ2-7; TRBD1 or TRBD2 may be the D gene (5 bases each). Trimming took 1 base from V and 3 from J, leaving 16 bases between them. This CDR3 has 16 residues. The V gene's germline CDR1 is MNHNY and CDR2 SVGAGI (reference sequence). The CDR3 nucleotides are TGTGCCAGCAGTTACTACCGGGGCTCGGTAGGCTACGAGCAGTACTTC. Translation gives CASSYYRGSVGYEQYF.

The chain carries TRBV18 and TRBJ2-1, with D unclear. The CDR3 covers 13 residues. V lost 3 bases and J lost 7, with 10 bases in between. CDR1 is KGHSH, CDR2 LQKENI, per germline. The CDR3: CASSPPTSNEQFF. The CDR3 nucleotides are TGTGCCAGCTCACCGCCTACTTCGAATGAGCAGTTCTTC.